This T cell receptor beta chain was documented in a study of tumor T cells in aggressive B-cell lymphoma. TCRdb keeps only in-frame clones here, not all; method: immunoSEQ multiplex PCR. Of 5,000 to 7,000 clones in the sample, 88% are singletons; the top ten hold 2.5% to 3.5%. Trimming took 6 bases from V and 1 from J, leaving 10 bases between them. Germline V gene sequence: CDR1 SGDLS, CDR2 YYNGEE. This CDR3 comprises 13 residues. The chain joins TRBV9 to TRBJ1-1, with D perhaps matching TRBD1 (5 bases). The material sequenced was tumor tissue. This receptor was obtained from an adult with diffuse large B cell lymphoma. Some clones in this sample may be carry-over from other donors' samples. For the CDR3, the DNA is TGTGCCAGCACAAGACAGACGAACACTGAAGCTTTCTTT. As protein: CASTRQTNTEAFF.